This TCR beta chain was retrieved from a study of PD-L1 blockade in urothelial cancer. The CDR3 contains 15 residues. V lost 5 bases to trimming and J lost 6 bases; unmatched junction nucleotides: 7. CDR1 and CDR2 (germline): SGHNT, YENEEA. Measured with immunoSEQ multiplex PCR; TCRdb has only the in-frame clones, and not every one. Of about 43,000 clones listed, around 89% are singletons. The rearrangement links TRBV11-3 to TRBJ2-1; TRBD2 matches 10 bases. The material sequenced was PBMCs, taken around atezolizumab (anti-PD-L1) treatment. This sequence was found in a woman aged 60-75 years with urothelial cancer. Written as DNA, the CDR3 is TGTGCCAGCAGCCGGACTAGCGGTGTCGGCAATGAGCAGTTCTTC. Its translation: CASSRTSGVGNEQFF.